One sample yielded the 16 T cell receptor beta chains listed below, sequenced in a study of metastatic and nonmetastatic thyroid tumors. TCRdb re-processed the PCR reads through MiXCR. The sample has around 41,000 clones, less than 15% seen once. Patients underwent thyroid surgery, and none had received any treatment before it. Sample: blood. The receptors originated from a female donor with papillary thyroid cancer or a benign thyroid nodule (not recorded which). Some clones in this sample may be carry-over from other donors' samples.

About this clone itself: A much larger clone lies a single base off, so this may be a read error. This chain connects TRBV9 to TRBJ2-2, with unresolved D. In germline, CDR1 is SGDLS, CDR2 YYNGEE. This CDR3 has 15 amino acids. The V and J ends lost 4 bases and 4 bases respectively, with 14 bases between them. CDR3 sequence: CASSSWAVSTGELFF. CDR3 DNA: TGTGCCAGCAGCTCCTGGGCAGTGAGCACCGGGGAGCTGTTTTTT.

This clone was counted at least ten times. The chain is built from TRBV9 and TRBJ2-7; 11 nucleotides agree with TRBD1. CDR3 size: 14 residues. The J segment lost 6 bases and the V segment lost 4 bases, leaving 6 bases of the junction unmatched. Germline CDR1 is SGDLS and CDR2 is YYNGEE. CDR3 sequence reads: CASSPPGTGGEQYF. DNA for the CDR3: TGTGCCAGCAGCCCACCAGGGACAGGGGGCGAGCAGTACTTC.

This clone was recorded at least ten times. V gene TRBV20-1 combines with J gene TRBJ1-2; D is ambiguous. Trimming pared 3 bases from V and 4 bases from J, leaving 18 bases between. CDR3 length equals 15 residues. Germline V gene sequence: CDR1 DFQATT, CDR2 SNEGSKA (reference sequence). The CDR3 protein is CSASTPRGTSYGYTF. The DNA of the CDR3 is TGCAGTGCTAGTACCCCACGGGGAACTAGCTATGGCTACACCTTC.

This clone has at least ten counts. An end of the junction differs from the germline gene, which may be a read error. This chain links TRBV6-1 with TRBJ2-7; weak D call: TRBD1 (6 bases). From germline, CDR1 is MNHNS and CDR2 SASEGT. CDR3 length: 13 amino acids. Here the CDR3 DNA reads TGTGCCAGCGCAGAACAGGGCTCCTTCGAGCAGTACTTC. Translation gives CASAEQGSFEQYF.

The V gene is TRBV28, the J gene TRBJ1-2; D is ambiguous. CDR1 MDHEN and CDR2 SYDVKM come from the germline V gene. V was shortened by 8 bases and J by 8 bases, with 18 bases between the two germline ends. The CDR3 is 13 amino acids. CDR3 sequence: CASDLWSGSGYTF. The CDR3 bases are TGTGCCAGCGACCTGTGGAGCGGTTCGGGCTACACCTTC.

This clone was detected many times. The CDR3 DNA is TGTGCCAGCAGTGAATTAAGTGGCAGGGTTGGCACTGAAGCTTTCTTT. It encodes CASSELSGRVGTEAFF. The chain carries TRBV2 and TRBJ1-1, with D possibly matching TRBD1 (5 bases). Germline V gives CDR1 SNHLY, CDR2 FYNNEI. The CDR3 length is 16 residues. V dropped 2 bases and J dropped 4 bases, with 17 bases sitting between them.

The rearrangement joins TRBV19 to TRBJ2-7; D might be TRBD1 or TRBD2, each matching 5 bases. The germline CDR1 and CDR2 sequences are LNHDA and SQIVND (reference sequence). The CDR3 loop spans 13 amino acids. Deletions cut 5 bases from V and 4 bases from J, with 12 bases between. CDR3 nucleotide sequence: TGTGCCAGTAGTTCCGGGACCCGATACGAGCAGTACTTC. This translates into CASSSGTRYEQYF.

This clone has ten or more counts. This CDR3 is CASSLGLDSLGQFF. Written as DNA, the CDR3 is TGTGCCAGCAGCTTAGGCCTAGACAGCCTTGGGCAGTTCTTC. The V and J genes are TRBV13 and TRBJ2-1, with D perhaps TRBD1 (5 bases). The germline V gene encodes CDR1 PRHDT and CDR2 FYEKMQ (reference sequence). The CDR3 has 14 residues. Trimming took off 0 bases at V and 12 bases at J, with 15 bases between the two ends.

This clone was seen many times. The chain has TRBV7-9 and TRBJ2-3; D possibly corresponds to TRBD2 (5 bases). This CDR3 is 17 amino acids long. V lost 1 base and J 1 base, leaving 15 bases between the germline ends. Germline-derived CDR1 and CDR2 are SEHNR and FQNEAQ (reference sequence). The CDR3 loop is CASSLGSNGKGTDTQYF. The CDR3 bases are TGTGCCAGCAGCTTAGGGTCAAACGGGAAGGGCACAGATACGCAGTATTTT.

This clone has a count of ten or more. This chain links TRBV24-1 with TRBJ2-7, with a possible D match to TRBD1 (6 bases). Germline lookup yields CDR1 KGHDR and CDR2 SFDVKD. The CDR3 is made up of 14 amino acids. The V end was cut by 3 bases, the J end by 4 bases, with 12 bases between. CDR3 sequence reads: CATSDGTREYEQYF. In nucleotides, the CDR3 is TGTGCCACCAGTGATGGGACAAGGGAGTACGAGCAGTACTTC.

This clone was seen a handful of times. V and J are TRBV11-2 and TRBJ1-1; no clear D. V lost 6 bases, J lost 0 bases, and 14 bases lay in between. The CDR3 runs to 15 residues. The germline V gene has CDR1 SGHAT and CDR2 FQNNGV. The CDR3 DNA reads TGTGCCAGCAGACGCGAGGTGATTATGAACACTGAAGCTTTCTTT. Residues: CASRREVIMNTEAFF.

This clone was detected only a few times. The chain joins TRBV6-2 or TRBV6-3 to TRBJ2-3, with D tentatively TRBD2 (5 bases). The V end was cut by 2 bases, the J end by 11 bases, with 17 bases between. CDR1 is MNHEY and CDR2 is SVGEGT in the germline V gene. The CDR3 loop spans 14 amino acids. CDR3 in amino acids: CASSYTADQSEQYF. The CDR3 DNA is TGTGCCAGCAGTTACACAGCGGATCAGAGCGAGCAGTATTTT.

This clone was counted many times. The gene calls are TRBV5-6 and TRBJ1-1; D is possibly TRBD1 (5 bases). Germline loops: CDR1 SGHDT, CDR2 YYEEEE. The CDR3 has 16 residues. V was pared by 0 bases and J by 3 bases, with 15 bases between. In DNA form, the CDR3 reads TGTGCCAGCAGCTTGGCGGGCTACGGGGGGGACACTGAAGCTTTCTTT. Encoded protein: CASSLAGYGGDTEAFF.

The rearrangement links TRBV10-3 to TRBJ2-2; 13 positions match TRBD2. Germline-derived CDR1 and CDR2 are ENHRY and SYGVKD. This CDR3 contains 16 residues. The trim removed 4 bases at V and 3 bases at J, leaving 2 bases unmatched. The CDR3 spells CAISAGLAGDTGELFF. The DNA of the CDR3 is TGTGCCATCAGTGCCGGACTAGCGGGAGACACCGGGGAGCTGTTTTTT.

This clone has at least ten counts. This chain joins TRBV13 and TRBJ1-6, with TRBD1 matching over 7 bases. Per germline, CDR1 PRHDT and CDR2 FYEKMQ (reference sequence). V shed 5 bases and J 0 bases; nucleotides not matched to a gene: 13. The CDR3 loop spans 19 amino acids. This CDR3 reads CASSPVRGLRSSYNSPLHF. Written as DNA, the CDR3 is TGTGCCAGCAGCCCAGTTAGGGGGCTTCGAAGCTCCTATAATTCACCCCTCCACTTT.

This clone was picked up a small number of times. This may be a read error, as it is one base from a much larger clone. This chain uses TRBV29-1 with TRBJ2-1, with D tentatively TRBD1 (6 bases). The CDR3 runs to 11 residues. The germline V gene has CDR1 SQVTM and CDR2 ANQGSEA. V lost 8 bases to trimming and J lost 4 bases, with 9 bases between them. The chain's CDR3 is CSSGTYNEQFF. The DNA of the CDR3 is TGCAGCTCCGGGACATACAATGAGCAGTTCTTC.